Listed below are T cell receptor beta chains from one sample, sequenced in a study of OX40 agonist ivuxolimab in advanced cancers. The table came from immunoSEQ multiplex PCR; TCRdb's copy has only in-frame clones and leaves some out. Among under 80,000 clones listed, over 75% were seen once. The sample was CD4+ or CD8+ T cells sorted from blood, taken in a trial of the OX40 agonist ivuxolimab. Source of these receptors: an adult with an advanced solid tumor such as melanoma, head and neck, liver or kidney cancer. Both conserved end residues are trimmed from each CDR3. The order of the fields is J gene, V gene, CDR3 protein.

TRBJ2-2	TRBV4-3	ASSQDRGDYTGELF
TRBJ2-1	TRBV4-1	ASSHSRDVGRGEQF
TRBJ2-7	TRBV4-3	ASSQDWHTNPYEQY
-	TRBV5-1	ASSLAPSYEQY
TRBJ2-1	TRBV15	ATSRDLAGAYNEQF
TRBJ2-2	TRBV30	AWGTVNTGELF
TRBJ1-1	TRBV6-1	ASSDLRGRGTAF
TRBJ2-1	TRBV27	ASSLSGQNEQF
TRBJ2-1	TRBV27	ASSLSASGGYYNEQF
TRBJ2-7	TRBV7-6	ASSLGPGTPRSGEQY
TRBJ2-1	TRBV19	ASSRSSSYNEQF
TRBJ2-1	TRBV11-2	ASSLGGGEGLFEQF
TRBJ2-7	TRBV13	ASSQGLAGSYEQY
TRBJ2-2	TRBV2	ASRTDTQLPRGGELF
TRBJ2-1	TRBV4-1	ASSQVTSWYNEQF
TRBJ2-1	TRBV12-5	ASGFAGGLDEQF
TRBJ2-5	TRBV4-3	ASSQDSEYGETQY
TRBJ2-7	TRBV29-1	SVVALAGSYEQY
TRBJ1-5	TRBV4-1	ASSQEKGYHQPQH
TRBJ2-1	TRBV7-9	ASSPTPSAYNEQF
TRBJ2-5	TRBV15	ATSREGQGETQY
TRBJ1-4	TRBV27	ASSPFLGGLTNEKLF
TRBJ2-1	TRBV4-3	ASSPRAPGTIYYNEQF
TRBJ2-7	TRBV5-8	ASSYTGTGFYYEQY
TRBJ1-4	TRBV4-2	ASSPGLSNEKLF
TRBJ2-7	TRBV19	ASSPTGYEQY
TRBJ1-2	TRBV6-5	ASSYAVAPRGYT
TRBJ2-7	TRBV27	ASSLGGVPYEQY
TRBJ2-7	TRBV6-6	ASSYSTLAEYEQY
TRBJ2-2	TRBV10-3	AIKAGTVNTGELF
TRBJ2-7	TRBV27	ASSLSTGGYEQY
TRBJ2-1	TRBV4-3	ASSQDRLALNEQF
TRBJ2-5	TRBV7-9	ASSPQETQY
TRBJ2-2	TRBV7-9	ASSPRTSGTPGTGELF
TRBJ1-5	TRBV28	ASSLSGVNQPQH
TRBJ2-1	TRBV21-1	ASSKATGHDNRNEQF
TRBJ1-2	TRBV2	ASSRGGGRGYVDYGYT
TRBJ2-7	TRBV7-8	ASSLAPPYEQY
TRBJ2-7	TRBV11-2	ASSLGSGGSYEQY
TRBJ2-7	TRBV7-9	ASSSSSRPRYEQY
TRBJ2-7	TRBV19	ASSSRDRLTYEQY
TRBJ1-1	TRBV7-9	ASSLPGTGGFNTEAF
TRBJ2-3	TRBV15	ATSREGGGDTQY
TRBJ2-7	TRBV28	ASSPGTTVLEQY
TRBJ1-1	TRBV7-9	ASSGWTEAF